This TCR beta chain comes out of a study of shared clonotypes between healthy human individuals. The wider study: Serving as donors were a couple of women and a few men, whose ages spanned 18 to 49.

The germline V gene encodes CDR1 MGHRA and CDR2 YSYEKL. The CDR3 totals 15 residues. With 2 bases removed from V and 8 bases from J, the gap between germline ends came to 15 bases. Data came from immunoSEQ multiplex PCR; TCRdb stores just in-frame clones and leaves some out. The sample shows approximately 1,500,000 clones, roughly 96% of them seen only once. The rearrangement links TRBV4-1 to TRBJ1-4; no clear D gene. This sequence was found in a young man in good health. Sequenced sample: naive CD4+ T cells sorted from blood. Subset defined: CD45RA+ positively selected. CDR3 sequence reads: CASSQTTSAAEKLFF. In nucleotides, the CDR3 is TGCGCCAGCAGCCAAACAACCTCGGCGGCGGAAAAACTGTTTTTT.